These T cell receptor beta chains were read from a single sample in a study of regulatory T cells in long-lasting Graves disease. TCRdb recomputed calls from the multiplex PCR reads with MiXCR, one row per CDR3 protein. The table has roughly 500,000 distinct CDR3 sequences, roughly 14% seen once. This sample also belongs to another study, concerning T cells in Graves' hyperthyroidism and ophthalmopathy.

The sequencing here drew on peripheral blood mononuclear cells (PBMCs), taken at new diagnosis, from a patient treated with antithyroid drugs. These receptors were obtained from a man between 25 and 39 years old with Graves disease. CDR3s include the opening cysteine and the closing phenylalanine or tryptophan. The order of the fields is D gene, J gene, clone size, V gene, CDR3 DNA, CDR3 protein. The D gene is left open where the match is weak. Expanded clones get a size class; other rows say once, few or many, or leave the size out.

D: -
J: TRBJ2-1
size: many
V: TRBV7-2
DNA: TGTGCCAGCACGGTGACGGCTAGCTCCTACAATGAGCAGTTCTTC
CDR3: CASTVTASSYNEQFF

D: TRBD1
J: TRBJ2-3
size: many
V: TRBV7-9
DNA: TGTGCCAGCAGCTTAGTGGTAGGGGGCAGCGGCGATACGCAGTATTTT
CDR3: CASSLVVGGSGDTQYF

D: TRBD1
J: TRBJ1-2
size: many
V: TRBV7-2
DNA: TGTGCCAGCAGCTTAGAGACCGGGACAGCCCGGAGCTACACCTTC
CDR3: CASSLETGTARSYTF

D: TRBD1
J: TRBJ2-7
size: many
V: TRBV2
DNA: TGTGCCAGCTTCCCCTTTGGGACAGGGGATAGTGAGCAGTACTTC
CDR3: CASFPFGTGDSEQYF

D: -
J: TRBJ1-2
size: many
V: TRBV24-1
DNA: TGTGCCACCGAAAGGAATGGGGGTGGCTACACCTTC
CDR3: CATERNGGGYTF

D: -
J: TRBJ1-1
size: many
V: TRBV7-9
DNA: TGTGCCAGCACTCCGCCCGATGGAGGCTACACTGAAGCTTTCTTT
CDR3: CASTPPDGGYTEAFF

D: TRBD1
J: TRBJ1-1
size: many
V: TRBV29-1
DNA: TGCAGCGGGGCGACAGGGAGGTTGGGGACTGAAGCTTTCTTT
CDR3: CSGATGRLGTEAFF

D: -
J: TRBJ1-2
size: many
V: TRBV5-5
DNA: TGTGCCAGCAGCTTGGGAGCACTTAATGGCTACACCTTC
CDR3: CASSLGALNGYTF

D: TRBD1
J: TRBJ1-2
size: -
V: TRBV4-1
DNA: TGCGCCAGCAGCCAAGTGGGGACAGCTAACTATGGCTACACCTTC
CDR3: CASSQVGTANYGYTF

D: TRBD2
J: TRBJ2-7
size: many
V: TRBV12-3/TRBV12-4
DNA: TGTGCCAGCAGAATCGGGACTAGCGGGATCTACGAGCAGTACTTC
CDR3: CASRIGTSGIYEQYF

D: -
J: TRBJ1-2
size: many
V: TRBV14
DNA: TGTGCCAGCAGCCAAGATGTTCGTCGGGGGCTCATCCTTTTC
CDR3: CASSQDVRRGLILF

D: -
J: TRBJ1-1
size: -
V: TRBV29-1
DNA: TGCAGCGTAAAAGTTGGAAACACTGAAGCTTTCTTT
CDR3: CSVKVGNTEAFF

D: -
J: TRBJ2-1
size: many
V: TRBV27
DNA: TGTGCCAGCAGTCCCCAGCGTTACACCTCCTACAATGAGCAGTTCTTC
CDR3: CASSPQRYTSYNEQFF

D: -
J: TRBJ1-1
size: many
V: TRBV20-1
DNA: TGCAGTGCTGCACAGTCGATTGAAGCTTTCTTT
CDR3: CSAAQSIEAFF

D: TRBD1
J: TRBJ1-2
size: many
V: TRBV29-1
DNA: TGCAGCGGTCCCCCCGGGACAGTGGATGGCTACACCTTC
CDR3: CSGPPGTVDGYTF

D: TRBD1
J: TRBJ2-1
size: many
V: TRBV6-2/TRBV6-3
DNA: TGTGCCAGCAGTCCCTTGAGGACAGGGATGAATGAGCAGTTCTTC
CDR3: CASSPLRTGMNEQFF

D: -
J: TRBJ2-1
size: many
V: TRBV5-1
DNA: TGCGCCAGCAGTGGAGGGCGGGGAGGTTACAATGAGCAGTTCTTC
CDR3: CASSGGRGGYNEQFF

D: -
J: TRBJ1-1
size: many
V: TRBV15
DNA: TGTGCCACCAGCAACCGTAGGGGTTTCACTGAAGCTTTCTTT
CDR3: CATSNRRGFTEAFF